Listed below are T cell receptor beta chains from one sample, sequenced in a study of OX40 agonist ivuxolimab in advanced cancers. The protocol was immunoSEQ multiplex PCR, while the TCRdb copy is restricted to in-frame clones and leaves out a portion. The sample has just over 60,000 clones, about 92% seen once. This material consisted of CD4+ or CD8+ T cells sorted from blood, taken in a trial of the OX40 agonist ivuxolimab. These receptors originate from an adult with an advanced solid tumor such as melanoma, head and neck, liver or kidney cancer. Each CDR3 is given with its conserved first and last residue. The order of the fields is clone size, V gene, CDR3 length, J gene, D gene, CDR3 protein, CDR3 DNA. D genes are given only for firm matches. Rows give clone size only sometimes, using once, few, many, or a class for an expanded clone.

size: NA; V: TRBV19; length: 16; J: TRBJ2-1; D: NA; CDR3: CASSNYGRGSYNEQFF; DNA: TGTGCCAGTAGTAATTACGGGCGGGGTTCCTACAATGAGCAGTTCTTC
size: NA; V: TRBV5-5; length: 13; J: TRBJ2-7; D: TRBD1; CDR3: CASSLTTGREQYF; DNA: TGTGCCAGCAGCTTGACGACAGGGCGCGAGCAGTACTTC
size: NA; V: TRBV9; length: 16; J: TRBJ2-3; D: TRBD2; CDR3: CASSRRGDSSTDTQYF; DNA: TGTGCCAGCAGCCGTCGGGGGGATTCGAGCACAGATACGCAGTATTTT
size: NA; V: TRBV5-1; length: 17; J: TRBJ1-1; D: NA; CDR3: CASSLAPATDRNTEAFF; DNA: TGCGCCAGCAGCTTGGCCCCCGCAACCGACAGGAACACTGAAGCTTTCTTT
size: NA; V: TRBV11-2; length: 15; J: TRBJ2-2; D: TRBD1; CDR3: CASSTGTAYPGELFF; DNA: TGTGCCAGCAGCACAGGGACAGCCTACCCCGGGGAGCTGTTTTTT
size: NA; V: TRBV30; length: 16; J: TRBJ2-6; D: NA; CDR3: CAWIDLKSSGANVLTF; DNA: TGTGCCTGGATCGACTTAAAAAGCTCTGGGGCCAACGTCCTGACTTTC
size: NA; V: TRBV4-1; length: 15; J: TRBJ2-2; D: NA; CDR3: CASSQDQVNTGELFF; DNA: TGCGCCAGCAGCCAAGATCAGGTGAACACCGGGGAGCTGTTTTTT
size: once; V: TRBV5-1; length: 14; J: TRBJ2-1; D: TRBD1; CDR3: CASSPGTGYNEQFF; DNA: TGCGCCAGCAGCCCAGGGACAGGGTACAATGAGCAGTTCTTC
size: NA; V: TRBV2; length: 17; J: TRBJ1-6; D: TRBD1; CDR3: CASSQSAGNRGGSPLHF; DNA: TGTGCCAGCAGCCAAAGTGCGGGAAACAGGGGAGGTTCACCCCTCCACTTT
size: NA; V: TRBV30; length: 13; J: TRBJ2-5; D: NA; CDR3: CAWSVRGRETQYF; DNA: TGTGCCTGGAGTGTCAGGGGCCGGGAGACCCAGTACTTC
size: NA; V: TRBV11-3; length: 16; J: TRBJ2-3; D: NA; CDR3: CASSLVPRLATDTQYF; DNA: TGTGCCAGCAGCTTAGTTCCCCGCCTAGCGACAGATACGCAGTATTTT
size: NA; V: TRBV11-3; length: 15; J: TRBJ2-3; D: NA; CDR3: CASSLEGWGTDTQYF; DNA: TGTGCCAGCAGCTTAGAGGGGTGGGGCACAGATACGCAGTATTTT
size: NA; V: TRBV6-6; length: 13; J: TRBJ1-1; D: NA; CDR3: CASSSPGNTEAFF; DNA: TGTGCCAGCAGTTCCCCAGGGAACACTGAAGCTTTCTTT
size: NA; V: TRBV5-1; length: 15; J: TRBJ2-5; D: TRBD1; CDR3: CASSLGTGGGETQYF; DNA: TGCGCCAGCAGCTTGGGGACAGGGGGTGGAGAGACCCAGTACTTC
size: NA; V: TRBV9; length: 14; J: TRBJ2-5; D: NA; CDR3: CASSVGGGDRPQYF; DNA: TGTGCCAGCAGCGTAGGAGGGGGGGATAGGCCCCAGTACTTC
size: NA; V: TRBV18; length: 19; J: TRBJ2-4; D: NA; CDR3: CASSPPIGRFGGNWHIQYF; DNA: TGTGCCAGCTCACCACCAATTGGAAGGTTTGGGGGGAACTGGCACATTCAGTACTTC